The 21 T cell receptor beta chains listed next were all sequenced from one sample in a study of blood T cells in healthy people across ages. Together with a sample-barcoded 5' primer, a J-beta primer mix was included in a second PCR lasting about 7 to 11 cycles. Using its own MiXCR run on the 5' RACE reads, TCRdb lists one record per CDR3 protein. Here the sample spans 1 million to 1.2 million distinct CDR3 sequences, under 40% being singletons. The source material was blood. The receptor set was obtained from a man between 18 and 35 years old in good health.

The rearrangement uses TRBV11-2 and TRBJ2-4; 8 bases are shared with TRBD1. TRBJ2-7 explains the end of the DNA better; the J call may be wrong. Germline CDR1 reads SGHAT; CDR2 reads FQNNGV. The CDR3 consists of 16 residues. CDR3 sequence reads: CASSAYGQGDHYEQYF. CDR3 in DNA: TGTGCCAGCAGCGCATACGGACAGGGCGACCATTACGAGCAGTACTTC.

This clonotype was counted only a few times. This chain uses TRBV9 with TRBJ2-1; 7 bases map to TRBD1. The J call could be wrong; TRBJ2-7 is a better fit for the DNA end. The CDR3 totals 15 residues. CDR1 and CDR2 from the germline V gene are SGDLS and YYNGEE. The CDR3 reads CASSVGTGRYNEQYF. In nucleotides, the CDR3 is TGTGCCAGCAGCGTAGGGACAGGCAGATACAATGAGCAGTACTTC.

As concerns this clonotype: Possible read error: a much larger clone is one base away. V gene TRBV5-1 combines with J gene TRBJ1-2, with D possibly matching TRBD1 (5 bases). The germline V gene has CDR1 SGHRS and CDR2 YFSETQ. The CDR3 spans 14 residues. CDR3 in amino acids: CASSLSYGDYGCTF. CDR3 nucleotides: TGCGCCAGCAGCTTGAGTTACGGGGACTATGGCTGCACCTTC.

The gene calls are TRBV15 and TRBJ2-4; 7 nucleotides agree with TRBD2. The last part of the DNA fits TRBJ2-7 better; the J call may be wrong. The CDR3 extends over 15 amino acids. Germline V gives CDR1 LNHNV, CDR2 YYDKDF (reference sequence). CDR3 DNA sequence: TGTGCCACCAGCAGTGATGCCGGACTAGAATACGAGCAGTACTTC. Its protein is CATSSDAGLEYEQYF.

The J gene is TRBJ2-1, the V gene TRBV3-1; D unresolved. The CDR3 contains 16 residues. The germline V and J ends were trimmed by 1 base and 0 bases, with 10 bases remaining between them. Germline V lookup: CDR1 LGHDT, CDR2 YNNKEL (reference sequence). The CDR3 protein is CASSQAPLNSYNEQFF. DNA of the CDR3: TGTGCCAGCAGCCAAGCGCCTCTAAACTCCTACAATGAGCAGTTCTTC.

This clonotype showed up just once. In DNA form, the CDR3 reads TGTGCCACCGCTGGGTTGGTAAGTGGCAATCAGCCCCAGCATTTT. This gives the protein CATAGLVSGNQPQHF. The chain employs TRBV6-2 or TRBV6-3 and TRBJ1-5; D call uncertain. The CDR3 has 15 residues. Trimming removed 10 bases at V and 2 bases at J, with 18 bases between. Germline V gives CDR1 MNHEY, CDR2 SVGEGT.

The rearrangement links TRBV5-1 to TRBJ2-2; TRBD2 might be the D (7 bases). The CDR3 runs to 15 residues. Trimming shortened V by 1 base and J by 7 bases, and 14 bases separated the two germline ends. The germline V gene has CDR1 SGHRS and CDR2 YFSETQ. The DNA of the CDR3 is TGCGCCAGCAGCTTGTCGGGGGGCCAAAGCGGGGAGCTGTTTTTT. Translation gives CASSLSGGQSGELFF.

This sequence joins TRBV4-1 and TRBJ2-3; 7 bases map to TRBD2. Germline V gene sequence: CDR1 MGHRA, CDR2 YSYEKL. This CDR3 comprises 16 residues. The J segment lost 2 bases and the V segment lost 0 bases, leaving 5 bases of the junction unmatched. CDR3 in DNA: TGCGCCAGCAGCCAAGATGGGAGGGGATTCACAGATACGCAGTATTTT. Its protein product is CASSQDGRGFTDTQYF.

This clonotype came up a few times. The V gene is TRBV7-2, the J gene TRBJ2-1, with no clear D. Germline V gene lookup returns CDR1 SGHTA and CDR2 FQGNSA. This CDR3 region has 13 residues. The V end lost 4 bases, the J end lost 5 bases, and 9 bases lay between the germline ends. The CDR3 nucleotides read TGTGCCAGCAGCTCCCTGGATGACAATGAGCAGTTCTTC. Translation gives CASSSLDDNEQFF.

The chain employs TRBV19 and TRBJ1-2, with 8 bases identical to TRBD1. Germline V gene data show CDR1 as LNHDA and CDR2 as SQIVND (reference sequence). This CDR3 comprises 15 residues. Trimming took 4 bases from V and 7 from J; bases not matched to a gene: 11. The CDR3 DNA reads TGTGCCAGTAGTACCCCCGGGACAGGCTTAGGTGGCTACACCTTC. Translated: CASSTPGTGLGGYTF.

The V call is TRBV10-3, the J call TRBJ2-1, with D possibly being TRBD1 (5 bases). The CDR3 is 15 amino acids. The germline V and J ends were trimmed by 5 bases and 0 bases, with 11 bases remaining between them. From germline, CDR1 is ENHRY and CDR2 SYGVKD. CDR3: CAISSTASSYNEQFF. In DNA form, the CDR3 reads TGTGCCATCAGTTCGACAGCAAGCTCCTACAATGAGCAGTTCTTC.

V and J are TRBV5-1 and TRBJ2-3; perhaps TRBD2 as D (5 bases). CDR3 size: 15 residues. V lost 3 bases, J lost 0 bases, and 11 bases lay in between. In germline, CDR1 is SGHRS, CDR2 YFSETQ. The CDR3, as DNA: TGCGCCAGCAGCTCAGCGGTTTCTAGCACAGATACGCAGTATTTT. This encodes CASSSAVSSTDTQYF.

The chain recombines TRBV27 with TRBJ2-5; no clear D gene. This CDR3 spans 15 amino acids. V lost 3 bases, J lost 1 base, and 12 bases lay in between. Per the germline V gene, CDR1 is MNHEY and CDR2 is SMNVEV (reference sequence). The chain's CDR3 is CASSFYWAPQETQYF. The CDR3 DNA reads TGTGCCAGCAGTTTCTACTGGGCCCCCCAAGAGACCCAGTACTTC.

This clonotype was seen more than once but under ten times. The genes are TRBV4-2 and TRBJ2-1, with a tentative D call TRBD2 (6 bases). This CDR3 contains 16 residues. Trimming shortened V by 4 bases and J by 5 bases, and 18 bases separated the two germline ends. The germline V gene encodes CDR1 LGHNA and CDR2 YNFKEQ. In DNA form, the CDR3 reads TGTGCCAGCAGCCTGCAGTTCGGGACTGGCCACAATGAGCAGTTCTTC. As protein: CASSLQFGTGHNEQFF.

This clonotype was detected a few times. The chain couples TRBV4-2 to TRBJ2-1, with D maybe TRBD2 (6 bases). The ends were cut back, 4 bases at V and 8 bases at J, with 18 bases in the middle. Germline assignment: CDR1 LGHNA and CDR2 YNFKEQ. The CDR3 is 15 residues long. The CDR3 reads CASSPTVAVGHEQFF. DNA for the CDR3: TGTGCCAGCAGCCCGACTGTAGCGGTAGGTCATGAGCAGTTCTTC.

The rearrangement links TRBV4-1 to TRBJ2-3; 13 bases match TRBD2. From germline, CDR1 is MGHRA and CDR2 YSYEKL. After removal of 4 bases from V and 2 bases from J, the junction contained 6 bases not matched to a gene. The CDR3 is 17 amino acids. The CDR3: CASSRTGTSGATDTQYF. In DNA, the CDR3 is TGCGCCAGCAGCCGCACCGGGACTAGCGGGGCCACAGATACGCAGTATTTT.

This clonotype was counted a few times. The V and J genes are TRBV12-3 or TRBV12-4 and TRBJ2-1; TRBD2 matches 9 bases. Losses at the gene ends were 5 bases for V and 7 bases for J; bases not matched to a gene: 9. The CDR3 spans 15 residues. CDR3 region: CASSPSSGALNEQFF. The CDR3 DNA reads as TGTGCCAGCAGTCCCTCTAGCGGGGCTTTGAATGAGCAGTTCTTC.

As regards this clonotype: This sequence may be a read error, since a much larger clone differs from it by one base. V and J are TRBV29-1 and TRBJ2-3, with D maybe TRBD1 (6 bases). The CDR3 loop spans 13 amino acids. Germline V gives CDR1 SQVTM, CDR2 ANQGSEA. The ends were cut back, 6 bases at V and 5 bases at J, with 15 bases in the middle. For the CDR3, the DNA is TGCAGCGTAGCGACAGGATCTCTAGATACGCAGTATTTT. Translated, it gives CSVATGSLDTQYF.

The chain has TRBV5-1 and TRBJ2-1; D gene ambiguous. Trimming shortened V by 0 bases and J by 5 bases, and 9 bases separated the two germline ends. There are 14 residues in the CDR3. Germline CDR1 and CDR2: SGHRS and YFSETQ. CDR3 sequence: CASSLATVDNEQFF. The CDR3 bases are TGCGCCAGCAGCTTGGCTACCGTAGACAATGAGCAGTTCTTC.

The chain uses TRBV7-2 and TRBJ2-3; TRBD2 matches at 8 bases. CDR3 length equals 15 residues. The V gene's germline CDR1 is SGHTA and CDR2 FQGNSA. V lost 5 bases to trimming and J lost 4 bases; unmatched junction nucleotides: 8. The CDR3 here is CASSLQAGGSDTQYF. In nucleotides, the CDR3 is TGTGCCAGCAGCCTCCAGGCGGGGGGTTCAGATACGCAGTATTTT.

This rearrangement joins TRBV3-1 to TRBJ2-1; 8 bases fit TRBD2. The J call could be wrong; TRBJ2-7 is a better fit for the DNA end. Germline V gene sequence: CDR1 LGHDT, CDR2 YNNKEL (reference sequence). The CDR3 has 17 amino acids. The CDR3 is CASSPVAGGGSYNEQYF. Written as DNA, the CDR3 is TGTGCCAGCAGCCCCGTTGCGGGGGGCGGCTCCTACAATGAGCAGTACTTC.